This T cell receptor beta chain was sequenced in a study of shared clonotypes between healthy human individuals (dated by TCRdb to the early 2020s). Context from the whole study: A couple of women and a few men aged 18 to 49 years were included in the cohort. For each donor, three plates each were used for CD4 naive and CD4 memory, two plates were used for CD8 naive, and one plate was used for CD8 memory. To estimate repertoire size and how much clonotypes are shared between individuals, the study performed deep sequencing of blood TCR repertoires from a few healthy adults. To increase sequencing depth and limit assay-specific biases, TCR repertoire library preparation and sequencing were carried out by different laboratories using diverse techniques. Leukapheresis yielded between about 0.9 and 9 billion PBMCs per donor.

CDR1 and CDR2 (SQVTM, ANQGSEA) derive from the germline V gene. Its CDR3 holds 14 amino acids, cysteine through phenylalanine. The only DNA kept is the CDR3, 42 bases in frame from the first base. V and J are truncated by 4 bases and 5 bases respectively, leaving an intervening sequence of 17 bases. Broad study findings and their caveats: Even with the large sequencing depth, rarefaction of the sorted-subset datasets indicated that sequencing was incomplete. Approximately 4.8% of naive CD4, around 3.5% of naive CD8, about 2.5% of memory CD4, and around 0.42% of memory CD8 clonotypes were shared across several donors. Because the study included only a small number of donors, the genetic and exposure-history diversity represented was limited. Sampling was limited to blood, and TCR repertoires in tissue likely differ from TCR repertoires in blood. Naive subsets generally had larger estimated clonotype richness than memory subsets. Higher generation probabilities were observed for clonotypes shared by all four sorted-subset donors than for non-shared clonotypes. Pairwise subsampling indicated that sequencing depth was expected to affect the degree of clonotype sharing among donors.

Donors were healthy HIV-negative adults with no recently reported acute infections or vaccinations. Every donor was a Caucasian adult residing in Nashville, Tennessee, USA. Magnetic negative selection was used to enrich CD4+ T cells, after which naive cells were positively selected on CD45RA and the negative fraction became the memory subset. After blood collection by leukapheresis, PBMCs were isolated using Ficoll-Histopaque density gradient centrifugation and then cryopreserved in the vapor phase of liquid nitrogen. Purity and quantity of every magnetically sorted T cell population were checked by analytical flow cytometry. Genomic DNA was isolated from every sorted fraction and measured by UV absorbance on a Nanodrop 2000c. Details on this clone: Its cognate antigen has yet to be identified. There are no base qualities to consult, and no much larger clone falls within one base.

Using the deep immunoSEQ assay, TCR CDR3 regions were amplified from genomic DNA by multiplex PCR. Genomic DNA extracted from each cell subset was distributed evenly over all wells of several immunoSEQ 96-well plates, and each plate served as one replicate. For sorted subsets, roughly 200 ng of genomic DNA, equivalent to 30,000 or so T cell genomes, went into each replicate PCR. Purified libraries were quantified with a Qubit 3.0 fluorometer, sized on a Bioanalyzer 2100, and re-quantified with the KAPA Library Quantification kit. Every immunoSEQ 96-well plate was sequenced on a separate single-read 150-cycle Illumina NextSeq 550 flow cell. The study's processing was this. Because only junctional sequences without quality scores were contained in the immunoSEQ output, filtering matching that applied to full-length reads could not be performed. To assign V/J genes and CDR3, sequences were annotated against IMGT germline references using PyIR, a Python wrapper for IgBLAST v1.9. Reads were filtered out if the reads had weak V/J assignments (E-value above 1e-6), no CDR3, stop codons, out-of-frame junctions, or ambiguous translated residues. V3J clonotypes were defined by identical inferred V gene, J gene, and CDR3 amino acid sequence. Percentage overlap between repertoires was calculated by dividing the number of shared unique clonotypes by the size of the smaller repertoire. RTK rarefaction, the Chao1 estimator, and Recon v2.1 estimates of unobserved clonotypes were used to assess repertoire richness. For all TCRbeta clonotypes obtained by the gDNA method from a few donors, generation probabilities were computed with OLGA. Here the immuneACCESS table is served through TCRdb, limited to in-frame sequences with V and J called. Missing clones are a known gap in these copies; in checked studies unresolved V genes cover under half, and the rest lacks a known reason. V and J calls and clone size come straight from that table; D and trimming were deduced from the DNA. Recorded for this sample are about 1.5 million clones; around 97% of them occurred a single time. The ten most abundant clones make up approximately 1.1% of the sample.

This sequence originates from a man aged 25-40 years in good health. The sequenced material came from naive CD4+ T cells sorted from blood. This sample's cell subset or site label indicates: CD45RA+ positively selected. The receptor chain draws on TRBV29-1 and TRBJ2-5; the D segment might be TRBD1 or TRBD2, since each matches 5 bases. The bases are TGCAGCGTTGTTAGGGGCCGGAGGTGGGAGACCCAGTACTTC. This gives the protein CSVVRGRRWETQYF. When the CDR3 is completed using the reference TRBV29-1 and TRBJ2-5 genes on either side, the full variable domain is SAVISQKPSRDICQRGTSLTIQCQVDSQVTMMFWYRQQPGQSLTLIATANQGSEATYESGFVIDKFPISRPNLTFSTLTVSNMSPEDSSIYLCSVVRGRRWETQYFGPGTRLLVL.